These T cell receptor beta chains were read from a single sample in a study of OX40 agonist ivuxolimab in advanced cancers. Generated by immunoSEQ multiplex PCR, the TCRdb table keeps only in-frame clones and is missing some. The table lists about 13,000 clones, over 75% of them singletons. The source material was CD4+ or CD8+ T cells sorted from blood, sampled in a trial of the OX40 agonist ivuxolimab. The receptors stem from an adult with an advanced solid tumor such as melanoma, head and neck, liver or kidney cancer. CDR3s include the opening cysteine and the closing phenylalanine or tryptophan. Fields, in order: V gene, J gene, CDR3 protein.

V: TRBV27; J: TRBJ1-1; CDR3: CASSFSAILSNEAFF
V: TRBV28; J: TRBJ1-5; CDR3: CASSSLLGQGYQPQHF
V: TRBV15; J: TRBJ1-1; CDR3: CATISTQGTMNTEAFF
V: TRBV21-1; J: TRBJ1-2; CDR3: CASSNGRAYGYTF
V: TRBV11-2; J: TRBJ2-3; CDR3: CASRETAPSTDTQYF
V: TRBV7-3; J: TRBJ2-3; CDR3: CASSPTTGLLDTQYF
V: TRBV19; J: TRBJ1-5; CDR3: CASSLRQASNQPQHF
V: TRBV28; J: TRBJ2-7; CDR3: CASRRMDGLSYEQYF
V: TRBV7-9; J: TRBJ1-5; CDR3: CASSPQGSVEPQHF
V: TRBV29-1; J: TRBJ1-2; CDR3: CSVEDPAGPNYGYTF
V: TRBV10-1; J: TRBJ1-6; CDR3: CAKGLDEWDSPLHF
V: TRBV27; J: TRBJ2-3; CDR3: CASSSPVEGGSDTQYF
V: TRBV7-3; J: TRBJ1-1; CDR3: CASSQGTANTEAFF
V: TRBV28; J: TRBJ2-1; CDR3: CASTRDRGSNEQFF
V: TRBV6-6; J: TRBJ2-3; CDR3: CASSERTSTDTQYF
V: TRBV5-6; J: TRBJ2-1; CDR3: CASSLLRASNEQFF
V: TRBV6-4; J: TRBJ2-3; CDR3: CASSDGQGGDTQYF
V: TRBV7-6; J: TRBJ2-5; CDR3: CASSPDETQYF
V: TRBV21-1; J: TRBJ1-4; CDR3: CASSNWDRARNEKLFF
V: TRBV9; J: TRBJ2-1; CDR3: CASSVDGGAYNEQFF
V: TRBV6-1; J: TRBJ1-2; CDR3: CASSENGGPSYGYTF
V: TRBV10-3; J: TRBJ1-5; CDR3: CAISRVPPSGGRFSNQPQHF
V: TRBV7-9; J: TRBJ2-1; CDR3: CASSHSRDRVNEQFF
V: TRBV2; J: TRBJ2-7; CDR3: CASSEWELAGGADYEQYF
V: TRBV5-4; J: TRBJ1-2; CDR3: CASSLETGDGYTF
V: TRBV7-2; J: TRBJ2-5; CDR3: CASKTTLLQETQYF
V: TRBV11-2; J: TRBJ2-7; CDR3: CASSFGHNSYEQYF
V: TRBV29-1; J: TRBJ2-7; CDR3: CSVGDSPSYEQYF
V: TRBV11-2; J: TRBJ1-4; CDR3: CASSFARQGNEKLFF
V: TRBV7-6; J: TRBJ2-1; CDR3: CASSSQPDEVLGANEQFF
V: TRBV29-1; J: TRBJ2-2; CDR3: CSVRAGVTGELFF
V: TRBV6-5; J: TRBJ1-2; CDR3: CASSQGRRNGYTF
V: TRBV30; J: TRBJ1-2; CDR3: CAWSVGAWGGGDGYTF
V: TRBV27; J: TRBJ1-1; CDR3: CASSLGLLNTEAFF
V: TRBV7-3; J: TRBJ2-7; CDR3: CASSLTPGSGPFYEQYF
V: TRBV5-4; J: TRBJ2-7; CDR3: CASSPQRGYYEQYF
V: TRBV19; J: TRBJ2-2; CDR3: CASNERESGELFF
V: TRBV11-2; J: TRBJ1-5; CDR3: CASSLGSGGAHQPQHF
V: TRBV10-3; J: TRBJ2-7; CDR3: CAISGGGGPGYEQYF
V: TRBV29-1; J: TRBJ2-3; CDR3: CSAGLAGVLSDTQYF
V: TRBV6-5; J: TRBJ2-7; CDR3: CASSYSGTGRYEQYF
V: TRBV29-1; J: TRBJ2-1; CDR3: CSVESSYNEQFF
V: TRBV19; J: TRBJ2-5; CDR3: CASSIAGLYQETQYF
V: TRBV4-1; J: TRBJ1-2; CDR3: CASSQVGWEGYTF
V: TRBV27; J: TRBJ1-4; CDR3: CASSLYATGVSGEKLFF
V: TRBV4-1; J: TRBJ2-2; CDR3: CASSRDTGGARTGELFF
V: TRBV30; J: TRBJ1-1; CDR3: CAWSVPSGEAFF
V: TRBV5-4; J: TRBJ1-4; CDR3: CASSFAQGSTNEKLFF
V: TRBV21-1; J: TRBJ1-3; CDR3: CASSQDWAGNTIYF
V: TRBV28; J: TRBJ2-1; CDR3: CASSTSRTPYNEQFF
V: TRBV2; J: TRBJ1-1; CDR3: CASSERSKGTEAFF
V: TRBV12-5; J: TRBJ1-2; CDR3: CASGPKGQGKTYGYTF
V: TRBV9; J: TRBJ1-1; CDR3: CASSHPVSHSNTEAFF
V: TRBV6-5; J: TRBJ2-7; CDR3: CASSPMGAREQYF
V: TRBV6-5; J: TRBJ2-7; CDR3: CASSGLGEEAYEQYF
V: TRBV27; J: TRBJ2-3; CDR3: CASSLEAGIGDTQYF
V: TRBV4-1; J: TRBJ2-7; CDR3: CASSPWGTAGEQYF
V: TRBV27; J: TRBJ1-5; CDR3: CASSLKGMSQPQHF
V: TRBV27; J: TRBJ2-3; CDR3: CASRPLLAGGNTQYF